A selection of T cell receptor beta chains follows, all from one sample in a study of blood T cell repertoires in COVID-19. Clones were read by immunoSEQ multiplex PCR, and TCRdb kept only the in-frame ones, dropping some. The sample has over 100,000 clones, less than 85% seen once. Sequences were obtained from peripheral blood. Every receptor here comes from a woman in her fifties or sixties with acute or convalescent COVID-19. Both conserved end residues are part of each CDR3. Fields, in order: D gene, J gene, clone size, V gene, CDR3 DNA, CDR3 protein. The D gene is left open where the match is weak. A clone size is listed for some rows: how often the clone was seen (once, few, many), or a class if it is expanded.

NA | TRBJ1-6 | NA | TRBV7-2 | TGTGCCAGCAGTCGGGGGGTCTCACCCCTCCACTTT | CASSRGVSPLHF
NA | TRBJ2-7 | NA | TRBV5-1 | TGCGCCAGCAGCTTTCAGGGGTTCCCCTACGAGCAGTACTTC | CASSFQGFPYEQYF
NA | TRBJ1-2 | NA | TRBV6-5 | TGTGCCAGCAGCCTTAATACAGGGATTTACGGCTACACCTTC | CASSLNTGIYGYTF
TRBD1 | TRBJ1-2 | NA | TRBV6-1 | TGTGCCAGCAGTGTCAGACAGGGCCCTGGAGTCTATGGCTACACCTTC | CASSVRQGPGVYGYTF
TRBD1 | TRBJ1-2 | NA | TRBV6-2/TRBV6-3 | TGTGCCAGCAGCCGGGACAGTTTAAACTATGGCTACACCTTC | CASSRDSLNYGYTF
TRBD2 | TRBJ2-1 | NA | TRBV19 | TGTGCCAGTAGTATAGCTGCGGGGGGAGGCTACAATGAGCAGTTCTTC | CASSIAAGGGYNEQFF
NA | TRBJ1-1 | NA | TRBV18 | TGTGCCAGCTCACCTTCAAACGGGAACACTGAAGCTTTCTTT | CASSPSNGNTEAFF
NA | TRBJ1-1 | NA | TRBV27 | TGTGCCAGCAGAGGACAGATGAACACTGAAGCTTTCTTT | CASRGQMNTEAFF
NA | TRBJ1-1 | NA | TRBV30 | TGTGCCTGCCTCACCCAGGGTTGGGGCACTGAAGCTTTCTTT | CACLTQGWGTEAFF
NA | TRBJ1-1 | few | TRBV30 | TGTGCCTGGACCACGTGGGGGGGGGACACTGAAGCTTTCTTT | CAWTTWGGDTEAFF
NA | TRBJ2-1 | NA | TRBV7-2 | TGTGCCAGCAGCTTAGCGGGTCGGAGGAGTAATGAGCAGTTCTTC | CASSLAGRRSNEQFF
TRBD1 | TRBJ2-7 | NA | TRBV5-6 | TGTGCCAGCAGCCCATGGACAGGGGAAGTAAATTACGAGCAGTACTTC | CASSPWTGEVNYEQYF
NA | TRBJ1-1 | NA | TRBV19 | TGTGCCACCAACGGTTACACTGAAGCTTTCTTT | CATNGYTEAFF
TRBD1 | TRBJ1-1 | few | TRBV24-1 | TGTGCCACCAGTGATGGGACAGGCAGGGGGACTGAAGCTTTCTTT | CATSDGTGRGTEAFF
NA | TRBJ2-3 | NA | TRBV10-3 | TGTGCCATCAGTAGGACGGGAGAGGGGACAGATACGCAGTATTTT | CAISRTGEGTDTQYF
NA | TRBJ1-1 | NA | TRBV18 | TGTGCCAGCTCACCACCGGGTCAGGGTAGCGCTTTCTTT | CASSPPGQGSAFF
NA | TRBJ2-2 | NA | TRBV9 | TGTGCCAGCAGCGTAGATGTAGGGGTTAGAGGGGAGCTGTTTTTT | CASSVDVGVRGELFF
NA | TRBJ2-1 | NA | TRBV2 | TGTGCCAGCGCATCAAGACAGGACTACAATGAGCAGTTCTTC | CASASRQDYNEQFF
TRBD1 | TRBJ2-2 | NA | TRBV6-5 | TGTGCCAGCTCTCCGACAGGGGGCACCGGGGAGCTGTTTTTT | CASSPTGGTGELFF
NA | TRBJ2-1 | NA | TRBV18 | TGTGCCAGCTCACCACCTTGGGGCAGCTACAATGAGCAGTTCTTC | CASSPPWGSYNEQFF
TRBD1 | TRBJ1-2 | NA | TRBV12-3/TRBV12-4 | TGTGCCAGTGGGACAGGCGACTATGGCTACACCTTC | CASGTGDYGYTF
NA | TRBJ1-1 | NA | TRBV6-2/TRBV6-3 | TGTGCCAGCAGCCGGACCCCGACAGGCACTGAAGCTTTCTTT | CASSRTPTGTEAFF
NA | TRBJ1-6 | NA | TRBV9 | TGTGCCAGCAGCGTAGCCAGGGGCCAGGGCATTAATTCACCCCTCCACTTT | CASSVARGQGINSPLHF
NA | TRBJ1-2 | few | TRBV6-5 | TGTGCCACCCGCTCGGAAGGGGCGCGGGGCTACACCTTC | CATRSEGARGYTF